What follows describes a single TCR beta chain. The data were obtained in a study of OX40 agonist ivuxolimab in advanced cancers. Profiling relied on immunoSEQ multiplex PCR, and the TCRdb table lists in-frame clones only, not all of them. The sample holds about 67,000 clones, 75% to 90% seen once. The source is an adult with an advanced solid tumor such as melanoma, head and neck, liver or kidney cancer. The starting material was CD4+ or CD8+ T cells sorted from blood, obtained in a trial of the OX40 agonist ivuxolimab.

The CDR3 loop is CASSLGTHYGYTF. DNA of the CDR3: TGTGCCAGCAGCTTAGGCACACACTATGGCTACACCTTC. The chain joins TRBV7-9 to TRBJ1-2; D is uncertain. V shed 1 base and J shed 3 bases, with 6 bases lying between them. The CDR3 totals 13 residues. CDR1 is SEHNR, CDR2 FQNEAQ, per germline (reference sequence).